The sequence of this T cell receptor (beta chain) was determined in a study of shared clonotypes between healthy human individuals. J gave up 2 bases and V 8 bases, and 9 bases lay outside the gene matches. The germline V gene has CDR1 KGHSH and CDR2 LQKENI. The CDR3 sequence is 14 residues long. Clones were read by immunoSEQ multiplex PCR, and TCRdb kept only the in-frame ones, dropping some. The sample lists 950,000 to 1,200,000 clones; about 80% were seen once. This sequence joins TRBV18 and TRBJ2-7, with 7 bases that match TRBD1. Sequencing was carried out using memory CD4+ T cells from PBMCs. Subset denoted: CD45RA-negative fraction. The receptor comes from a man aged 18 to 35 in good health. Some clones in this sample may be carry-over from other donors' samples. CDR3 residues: CASLGEQGPYEQYF. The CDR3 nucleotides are TGTGCCAGCCTCGGGGAACAGGGGCCCTACGAGCAGTACTTC.